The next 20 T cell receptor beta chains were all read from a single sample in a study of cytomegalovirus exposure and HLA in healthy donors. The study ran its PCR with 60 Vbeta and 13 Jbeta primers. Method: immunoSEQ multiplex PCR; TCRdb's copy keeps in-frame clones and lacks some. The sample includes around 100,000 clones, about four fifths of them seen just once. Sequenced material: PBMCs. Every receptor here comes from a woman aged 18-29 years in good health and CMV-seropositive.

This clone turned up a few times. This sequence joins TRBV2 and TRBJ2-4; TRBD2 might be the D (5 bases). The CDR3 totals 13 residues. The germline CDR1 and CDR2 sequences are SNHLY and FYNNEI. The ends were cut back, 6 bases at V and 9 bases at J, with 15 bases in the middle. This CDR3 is CASRWESTGIQYF. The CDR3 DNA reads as TGTGCCAGCAGGTGGGAGTCCACGGGCATTCAGTACTTC.

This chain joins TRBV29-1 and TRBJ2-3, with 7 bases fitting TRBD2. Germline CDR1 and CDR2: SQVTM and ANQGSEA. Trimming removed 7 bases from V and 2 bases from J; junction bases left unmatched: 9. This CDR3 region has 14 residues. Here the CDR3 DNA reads TGCAGCGGGGGGAGCGGGGAGGTCACAGATACGCAGTATTTT. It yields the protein CSGGSGEVTDTQYF.

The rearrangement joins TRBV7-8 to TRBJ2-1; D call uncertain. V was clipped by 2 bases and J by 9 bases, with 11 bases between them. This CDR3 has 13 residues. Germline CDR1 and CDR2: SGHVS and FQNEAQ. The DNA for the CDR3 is TGTGCCAGCAGCTTACCTGCCCTGAGTGAGCAGTTCTTC. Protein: CASSLPALSEQFF.

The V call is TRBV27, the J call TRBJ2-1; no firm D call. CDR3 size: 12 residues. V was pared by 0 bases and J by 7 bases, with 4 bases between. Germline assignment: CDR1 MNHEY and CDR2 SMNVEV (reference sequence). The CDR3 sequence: CASSLSLNEQFF. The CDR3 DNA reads TGTGCCAGCAGTTTATCTCTGAATGAGCAGTTCTTC.

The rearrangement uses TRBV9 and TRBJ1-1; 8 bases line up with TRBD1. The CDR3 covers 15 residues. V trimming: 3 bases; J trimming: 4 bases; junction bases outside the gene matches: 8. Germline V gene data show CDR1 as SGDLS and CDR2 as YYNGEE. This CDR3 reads CASSARQGLGTEAFF. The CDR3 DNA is TGTGCCAGCAGCGCCAGACAGGGGCTGGGCACTGAAGCTTTCTTT.

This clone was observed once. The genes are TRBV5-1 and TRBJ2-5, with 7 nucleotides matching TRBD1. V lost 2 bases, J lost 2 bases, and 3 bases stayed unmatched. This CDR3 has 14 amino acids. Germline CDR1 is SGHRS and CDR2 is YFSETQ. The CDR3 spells CASSLRDSQETQYF. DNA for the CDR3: TGCGCCAGCAGCTTACGGGACAGTCAAGAGACCCAGTACTTC.

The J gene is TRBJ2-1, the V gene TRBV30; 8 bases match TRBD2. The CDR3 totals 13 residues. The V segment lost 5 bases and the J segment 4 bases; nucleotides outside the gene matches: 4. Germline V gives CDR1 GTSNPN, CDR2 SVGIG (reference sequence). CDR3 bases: TGTGCCTGGGAGCCTAGCGGGTACAATGAGCAGTTCTTC. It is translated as CAWEPSGYNEQFF.

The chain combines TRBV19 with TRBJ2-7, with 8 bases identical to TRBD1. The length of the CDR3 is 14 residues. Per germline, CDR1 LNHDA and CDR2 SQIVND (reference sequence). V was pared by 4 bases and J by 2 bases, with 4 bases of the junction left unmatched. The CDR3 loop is CASSNPGQAYEQYF. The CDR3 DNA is TGTGCCAGTAGTAACCCGGGACAGGCCTACGAGCAGTACTTC. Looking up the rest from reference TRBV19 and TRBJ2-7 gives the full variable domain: DGGITQSPKYLFRKEGQNVTLSCEQNLNHDAMYWYRQDPGQGLRLIYYSQIVNDFQKGDIAEGYSVSREKKESFPLTVTSAQKNPTAFYLCASSNPGQAYEQYFGPGTRLTVT.

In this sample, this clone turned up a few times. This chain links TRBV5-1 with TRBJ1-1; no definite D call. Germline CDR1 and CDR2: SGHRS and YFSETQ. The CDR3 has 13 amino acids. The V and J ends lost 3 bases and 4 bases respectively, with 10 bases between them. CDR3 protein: CASSSGGFTEAFF. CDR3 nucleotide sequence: TGCGCCAGCAGCTCCGGCGGGTTCACTGAAGCTTTCTTT.

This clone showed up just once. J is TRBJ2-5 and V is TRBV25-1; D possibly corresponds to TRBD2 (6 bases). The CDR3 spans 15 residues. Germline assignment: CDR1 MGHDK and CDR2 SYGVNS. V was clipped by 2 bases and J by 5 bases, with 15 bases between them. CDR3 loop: CASSEGAGWAETQYF. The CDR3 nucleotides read TGTGCCAGCAGTGAAGGGGCGGGATGGGCGGAGACCCAGTACTTC.

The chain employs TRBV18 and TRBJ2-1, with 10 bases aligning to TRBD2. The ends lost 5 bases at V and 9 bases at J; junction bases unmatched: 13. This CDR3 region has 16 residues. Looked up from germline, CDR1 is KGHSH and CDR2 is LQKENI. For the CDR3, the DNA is TGTGCCAGCTCAGCTGTACTAGCGGGAAAGTCGGGTGAGCAGTTCTTC. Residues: CASSAVLAGKSGEQFF.

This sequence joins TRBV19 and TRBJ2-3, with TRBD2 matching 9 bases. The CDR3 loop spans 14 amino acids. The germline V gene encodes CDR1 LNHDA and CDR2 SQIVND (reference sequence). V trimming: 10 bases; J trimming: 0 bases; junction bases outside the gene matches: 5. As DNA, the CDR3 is TGTGCCACCGGACTAGCGCCTAGCACAGATACGCAGTATTTT. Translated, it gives CATGLAPSTDTQYF. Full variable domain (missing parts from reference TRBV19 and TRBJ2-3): DGGITQSPKYLFRKEGQNVTLSCEQNLNHDAMYWYRQDPGQGLRLIYYSQIVNDFQKGDIAEGYSVSREKKESFPLTVTSAQKNPTAFYLCATGLAPSTDTQYFGPGTRLTVL.

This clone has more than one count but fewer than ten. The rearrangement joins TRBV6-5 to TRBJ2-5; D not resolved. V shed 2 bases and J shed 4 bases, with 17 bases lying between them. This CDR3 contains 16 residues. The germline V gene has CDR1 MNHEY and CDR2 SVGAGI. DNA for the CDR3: TGTGCCAGCAGTTACGATCGGGTAACAAGTGGAGAGACCCAGTACTTC. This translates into CASSYDRVTSGETQYF.

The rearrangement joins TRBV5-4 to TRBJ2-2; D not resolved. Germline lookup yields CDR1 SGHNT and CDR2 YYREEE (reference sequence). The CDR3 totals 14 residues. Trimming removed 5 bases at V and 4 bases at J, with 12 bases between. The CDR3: CASSPEAGTGELFF. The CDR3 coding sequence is TGTGCCAGCAGTCCAGAGGCCGGCACCGGGGAGCTGTTTTTT.

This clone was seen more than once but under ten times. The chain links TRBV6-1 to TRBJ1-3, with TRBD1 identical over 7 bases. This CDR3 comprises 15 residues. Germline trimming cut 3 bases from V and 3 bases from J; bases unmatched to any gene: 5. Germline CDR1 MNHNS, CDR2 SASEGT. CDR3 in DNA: TGTGCCAGCAGTGAGTCCAGGGGGAGTGGAAACACCATATATTTT. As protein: CASSESRGSGNTIYF.

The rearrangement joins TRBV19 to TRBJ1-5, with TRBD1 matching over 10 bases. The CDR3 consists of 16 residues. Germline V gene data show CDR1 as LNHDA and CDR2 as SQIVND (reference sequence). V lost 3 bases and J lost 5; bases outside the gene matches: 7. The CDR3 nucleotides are TGTGCCAGTAGTATTTCAGGACAGGGGGTATATCAGCCCCAGCATTTT. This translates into CASSISGQGVYQPQHF. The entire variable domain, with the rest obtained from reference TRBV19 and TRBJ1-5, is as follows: DGGITQSPKYLFRKEGQNVTLSCEQNLNHDAMYWYRQDPGQGLRLIYYSQIVNDFQKGDIAEGYSVSREKKESFPLTVTSAQKNPTAFYLCASSISGQGVYQPQHFGDGTRLSIL.

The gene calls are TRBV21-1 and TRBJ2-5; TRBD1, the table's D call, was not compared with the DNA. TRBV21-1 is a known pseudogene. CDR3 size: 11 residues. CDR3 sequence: CASSTQGTQYF. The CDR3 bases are TGTGCCAGCAGCACCCAGGGGACCCAGTACTTC.

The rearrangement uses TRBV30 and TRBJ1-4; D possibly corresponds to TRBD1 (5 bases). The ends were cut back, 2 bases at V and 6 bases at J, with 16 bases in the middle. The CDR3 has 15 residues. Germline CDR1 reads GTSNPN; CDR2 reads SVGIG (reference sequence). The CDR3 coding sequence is TGTGCCTGGAGTATACCGGGGGGGGTTGATGAAAAACTGTTTTTT. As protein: CAWSIPGGVDEKLFF. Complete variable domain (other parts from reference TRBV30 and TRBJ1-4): SQTIHQWPATLVQPVGSPLSLECTVEGTSNPNLYWYRQAAGRGLQLLFYSVGIGQISSEVPQNLSASRPQDRQFILSSKKLLLSDSGFYLCAWSIPGGVDEKLFFGSGTQLSVL.

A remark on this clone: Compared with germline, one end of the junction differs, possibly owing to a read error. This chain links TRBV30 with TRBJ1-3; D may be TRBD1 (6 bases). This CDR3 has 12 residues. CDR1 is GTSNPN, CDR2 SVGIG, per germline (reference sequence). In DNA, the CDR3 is TGTGCCTGGACTCCCAGGGGAACCACCATATATTTT. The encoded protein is CAWTPRGTTIYF.

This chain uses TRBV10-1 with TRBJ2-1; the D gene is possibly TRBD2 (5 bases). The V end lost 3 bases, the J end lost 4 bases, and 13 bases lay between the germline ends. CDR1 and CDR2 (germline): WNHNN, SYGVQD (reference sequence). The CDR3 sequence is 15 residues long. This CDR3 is CASSERTGIYNEQFF. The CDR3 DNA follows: TGCGCCAGCAGTGAACGGACGGGGATATACAATGAGCAGTTCTTC.